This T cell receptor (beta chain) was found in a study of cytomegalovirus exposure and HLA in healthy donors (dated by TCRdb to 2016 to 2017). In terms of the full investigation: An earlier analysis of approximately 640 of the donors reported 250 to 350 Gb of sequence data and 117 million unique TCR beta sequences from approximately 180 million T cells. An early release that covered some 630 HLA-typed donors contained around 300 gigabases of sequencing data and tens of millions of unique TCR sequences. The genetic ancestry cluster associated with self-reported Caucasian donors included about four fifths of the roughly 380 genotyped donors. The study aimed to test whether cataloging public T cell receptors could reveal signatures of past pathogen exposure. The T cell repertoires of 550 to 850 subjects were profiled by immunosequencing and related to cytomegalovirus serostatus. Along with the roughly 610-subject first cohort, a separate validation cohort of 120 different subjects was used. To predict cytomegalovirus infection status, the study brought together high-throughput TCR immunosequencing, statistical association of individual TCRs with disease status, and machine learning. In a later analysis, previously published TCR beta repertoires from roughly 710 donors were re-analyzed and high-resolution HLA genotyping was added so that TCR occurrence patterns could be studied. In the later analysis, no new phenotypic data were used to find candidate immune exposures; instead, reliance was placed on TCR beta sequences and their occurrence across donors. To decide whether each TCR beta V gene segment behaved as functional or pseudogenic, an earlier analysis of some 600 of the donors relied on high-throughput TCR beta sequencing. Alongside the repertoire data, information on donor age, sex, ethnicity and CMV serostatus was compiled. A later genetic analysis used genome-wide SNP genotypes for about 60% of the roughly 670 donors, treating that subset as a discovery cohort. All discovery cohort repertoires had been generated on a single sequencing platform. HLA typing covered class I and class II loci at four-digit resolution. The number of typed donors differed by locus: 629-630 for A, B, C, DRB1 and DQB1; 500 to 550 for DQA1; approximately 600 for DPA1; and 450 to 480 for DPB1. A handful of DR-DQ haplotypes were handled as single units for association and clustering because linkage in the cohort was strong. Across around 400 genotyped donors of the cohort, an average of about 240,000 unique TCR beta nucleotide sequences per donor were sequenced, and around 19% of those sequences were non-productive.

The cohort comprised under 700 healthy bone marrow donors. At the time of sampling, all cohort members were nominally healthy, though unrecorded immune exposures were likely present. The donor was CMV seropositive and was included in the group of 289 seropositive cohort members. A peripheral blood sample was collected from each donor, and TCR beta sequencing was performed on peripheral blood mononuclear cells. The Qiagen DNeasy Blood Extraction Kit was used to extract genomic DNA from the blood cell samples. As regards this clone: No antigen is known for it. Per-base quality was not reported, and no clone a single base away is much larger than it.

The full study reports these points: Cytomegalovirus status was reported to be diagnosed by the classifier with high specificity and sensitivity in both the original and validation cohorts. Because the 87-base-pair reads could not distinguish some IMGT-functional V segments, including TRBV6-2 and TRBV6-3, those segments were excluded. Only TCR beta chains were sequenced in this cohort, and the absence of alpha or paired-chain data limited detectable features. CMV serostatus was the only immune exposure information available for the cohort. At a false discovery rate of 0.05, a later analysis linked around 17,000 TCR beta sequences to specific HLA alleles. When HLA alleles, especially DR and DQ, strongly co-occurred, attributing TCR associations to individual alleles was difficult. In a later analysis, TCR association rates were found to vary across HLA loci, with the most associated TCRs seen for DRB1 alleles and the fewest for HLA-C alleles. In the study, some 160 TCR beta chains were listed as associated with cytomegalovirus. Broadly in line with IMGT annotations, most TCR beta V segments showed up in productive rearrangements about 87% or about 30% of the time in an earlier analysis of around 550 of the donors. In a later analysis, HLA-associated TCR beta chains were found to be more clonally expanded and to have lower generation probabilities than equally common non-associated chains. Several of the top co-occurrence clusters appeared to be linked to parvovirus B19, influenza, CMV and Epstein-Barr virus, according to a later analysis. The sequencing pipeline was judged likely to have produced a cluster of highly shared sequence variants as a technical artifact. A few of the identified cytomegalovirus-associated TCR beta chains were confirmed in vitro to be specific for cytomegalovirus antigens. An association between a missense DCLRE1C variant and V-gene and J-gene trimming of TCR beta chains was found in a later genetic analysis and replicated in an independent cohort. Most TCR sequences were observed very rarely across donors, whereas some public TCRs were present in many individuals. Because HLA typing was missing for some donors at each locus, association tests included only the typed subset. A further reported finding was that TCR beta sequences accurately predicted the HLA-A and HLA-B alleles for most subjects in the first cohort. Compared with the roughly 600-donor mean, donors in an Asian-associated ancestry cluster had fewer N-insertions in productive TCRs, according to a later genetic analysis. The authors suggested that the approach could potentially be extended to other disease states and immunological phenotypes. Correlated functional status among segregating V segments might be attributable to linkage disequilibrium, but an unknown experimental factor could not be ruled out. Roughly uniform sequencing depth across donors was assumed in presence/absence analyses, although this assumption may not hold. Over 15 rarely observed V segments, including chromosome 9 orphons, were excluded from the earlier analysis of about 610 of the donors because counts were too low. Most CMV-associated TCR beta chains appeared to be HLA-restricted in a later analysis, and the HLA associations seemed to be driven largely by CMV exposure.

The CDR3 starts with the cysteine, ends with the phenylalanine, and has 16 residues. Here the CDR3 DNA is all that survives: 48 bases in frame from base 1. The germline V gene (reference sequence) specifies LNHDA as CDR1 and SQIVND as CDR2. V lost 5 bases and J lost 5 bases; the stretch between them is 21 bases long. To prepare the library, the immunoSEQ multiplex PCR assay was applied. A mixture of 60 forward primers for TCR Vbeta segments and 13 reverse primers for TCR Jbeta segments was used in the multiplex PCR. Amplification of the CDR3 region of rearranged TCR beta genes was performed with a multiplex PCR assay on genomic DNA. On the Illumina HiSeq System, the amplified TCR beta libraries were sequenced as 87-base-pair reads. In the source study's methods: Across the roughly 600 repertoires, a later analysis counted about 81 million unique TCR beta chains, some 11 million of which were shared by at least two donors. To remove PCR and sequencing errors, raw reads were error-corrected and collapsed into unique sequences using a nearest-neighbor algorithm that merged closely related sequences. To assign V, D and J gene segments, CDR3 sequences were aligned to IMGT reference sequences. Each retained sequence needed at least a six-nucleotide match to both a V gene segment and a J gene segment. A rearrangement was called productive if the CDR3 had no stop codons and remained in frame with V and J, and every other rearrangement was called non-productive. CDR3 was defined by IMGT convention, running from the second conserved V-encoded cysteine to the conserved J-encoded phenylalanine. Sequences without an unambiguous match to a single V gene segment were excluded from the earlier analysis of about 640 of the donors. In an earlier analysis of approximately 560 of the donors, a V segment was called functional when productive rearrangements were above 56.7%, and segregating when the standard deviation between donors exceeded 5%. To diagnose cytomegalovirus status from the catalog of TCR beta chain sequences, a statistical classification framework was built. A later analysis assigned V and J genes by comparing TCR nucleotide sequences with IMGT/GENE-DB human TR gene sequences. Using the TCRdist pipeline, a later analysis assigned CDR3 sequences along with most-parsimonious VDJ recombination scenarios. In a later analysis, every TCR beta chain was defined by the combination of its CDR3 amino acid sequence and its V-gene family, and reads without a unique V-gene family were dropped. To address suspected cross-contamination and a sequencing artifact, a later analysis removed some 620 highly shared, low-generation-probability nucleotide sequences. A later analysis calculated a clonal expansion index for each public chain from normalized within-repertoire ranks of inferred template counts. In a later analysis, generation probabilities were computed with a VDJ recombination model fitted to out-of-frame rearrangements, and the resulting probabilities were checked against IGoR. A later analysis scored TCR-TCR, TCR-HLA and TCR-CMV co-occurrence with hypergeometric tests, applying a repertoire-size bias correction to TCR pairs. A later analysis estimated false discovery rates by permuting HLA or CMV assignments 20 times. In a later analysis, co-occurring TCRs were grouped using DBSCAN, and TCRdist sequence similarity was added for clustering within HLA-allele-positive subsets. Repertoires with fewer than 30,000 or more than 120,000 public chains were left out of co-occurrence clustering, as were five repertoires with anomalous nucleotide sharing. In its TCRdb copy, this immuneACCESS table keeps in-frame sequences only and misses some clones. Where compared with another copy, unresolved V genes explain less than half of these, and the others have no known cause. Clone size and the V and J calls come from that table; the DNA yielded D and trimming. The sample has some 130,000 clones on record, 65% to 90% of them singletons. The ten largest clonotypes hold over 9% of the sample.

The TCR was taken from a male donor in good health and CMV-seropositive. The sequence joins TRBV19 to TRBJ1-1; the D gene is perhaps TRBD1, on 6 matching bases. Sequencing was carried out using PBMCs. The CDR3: CASSPPGGQGKTEAFF. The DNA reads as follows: TGTGCCAGTAGTCCCCCGGGAGGGCAGGGGAAGACTGAAGCTTTCTTT.